These 5 T cell receptor beta chains came from one sample sequenced in a study of CD8 T cells in ankylosing spondylitis. Via MiXCR, TCRdb re-called the 5' RACE reads, giving one row per CDR3 protein. The profile shows 300,000 to 350,000 distinct CDR3 sequences, under 25% of them singletons. The material sequenced was blood, either unsorted or a sorted T cell fraction (not recorded which). Receptors originate from a female donor with ankylosing spondylitis or in good health (not recorded which).

This clonotype has only a few counts. The genes are TRBV5-4 and TRBJ1-1, with a weak D call TRBD1 (5 bases). With 4 bases removed from V and 1 base from J, the gap between germline ends came to 14 bases. Germline lookup yields CDR1 SGHNT and CDR2 YYREEE (reference sequence). The CDR3 extends over 15 amino acids. CDR3 loop: CASSPGQGRNTEAFF. Here the CDR3 DNA reads TGTGCCAGCAGCCCTGGGCAGGGCCGGAACACTGAAGCTTTCTTT. Full variable domain (remainder filled in from reference TRBV5-4 and TRBJ1-1): ETGVTQSPTHLIKTRGQQVTLRCSSQSGHNTVSWYQQALGQGPQFIFQYYREEENGRGNFPPRFSGLQFPNYSSELNVNALELDDSALYLCASSPGQGRNTEAFFGQGTRLTVV.

The chain employs TRBV19 and TRBJ1-5, with a tentative D call TRBD1 (6 bases). Trimming shortened V by 3 bases and J by 7 bases, and 13 bases separated the two germline ends. Germline V gives CDR1 LNHDA, CDR2 SQIVND (reference sequence). This CDR3 comprises 14 residues. The CDR3 is CASSIIRGEQPQHF. CDR3 nucleotides: TGTGCCAGTAGTATCATCAGGGGTGAACAGCCCCAGCATTTT.

The chain recombines TRBV20-1 with TRBJ2-3, with 9 bases identical to TRBD2. The V segment lost 3 bases and the J segment 4 bases; nucleotides outside the gene matches: 11. CDR1 and CDR2 from the germline V gene are DFQATT and SNEGSKA (reference sequence). The CDR3 extends over 16 amino acids. The CDR3 sequence: CSARDANLAGSDTQYF. CDR3 DNA: TGCAGTGCTAGGGACGCAAACCTAGCGGGGTCAGATACGCAGTATTTT.

The CDR3 is CASSLGLAGPYEQYF. The CDR3 nucleotides read TGTGCCAGCAGTTTAGGGTTAGCGGGGCCCTACGAGCAGTACTTC. The chain recombines TRBV12-3 or TRBV12-4 with TRBJ2-7; 8 bases agree with TRBD2. The V and J ends lost 1 base and 2 bases, in that order; junction bases with no gene match: 4. This CDR3 spans 15 amino acids.

This clonotype has just a few counts. The V call is TRBV27, the J call TRBJ1-4; D is perhaps TRBD1 (5 bases). The CDR3 spans 14 residues. Germline assignment: CDR1 MNHEY and CDR2 SMNVEV (reference sequence). Trimming removed 6 bases at V and 7 bases at J, with 15 bases between. The CDR3 bases are TGTGCCAGCAGGCGACCGGGGGGTAGTGAAAAACTGTTTTTT. Encoded protein: CASRRPGGSEKLFF.